This T cell receptor (beta chain) was sequenced in a study of T-cell memory formation after mild COVID-19. In TCRdb, the 5' RACE reads were re-called with MiXCR into one record per CDR3 protein. Here the sample spans about 150,000 distinct CDR3 sequences, approximately 25% being singletons. Germline values: CDR1 LGHNA, CDR2 YSLEER. V was clipped by 0 bases and J by 3 bases; unmatched bases: 5. This CDR3 has 16 amino acids. The sample comprised PBMCs or a T cell subset sorted from them (not recorded which). The chain couples TRBV4-3 to TRBJ2-7, with TRBD2 matching over 10 bases. This receptor was obtained from an adult woman who had mild COVID-19 (a few samples of this study predate the infection). Cell type and time point are not known. CDR3 nucleotides: TGCGCCAGCAGCCAAGATTATGGACTAGCGGACTACGAGCAGTACTTC. This translates into CASSQDYGLADYEQYF.